This T cell receptor (beta chain) derives from a study of Graves' ophthalmopathy and Graves' hyperthyroidism (dated by TCRdb to between 2018 and 2020). As for the study more broadly: Peripheral blood samples were taken at the time of initial diagnosis, before any treatment was given. Following sampling, methimazole starting at 30 mg daily was administered to hyperthyroidism patients, and high-dose intravenous methylprednisolone was administered to ophthalmopathy patients. In five or six hyperthyroidism patients, the T-cell repertoire of thyroid tissue was compared with the T-cell repertoire of blood. In total, 135 blood samples were TCR-sequenced: around 42 ophthalmopathy, under 80 hyperthyroidism and approximately 17 hyperthyroidism-to-ophthalmopathy patients. To explore V-J signatures distinguishing ophthalmopathy from hyperthyroidism, a discovery set of 100 patients (around 42 ophthalmopathy, about 57 stable hyperthyroidism) was enrolled. The study used signatures of the TCR beta repertoire to tell Graves' ophthalmopathy apart from Graves' hyperthyroidism and to predict which patients would progress to ophthalmopathy. The independent validation cohort included approximately 19 hyperthyroidism patients plus 17 patients who later progressed from hyperthyroidism to ophthalmopathy.

Ophthalmopathy patients were characterized by moderately to severely active disease, a Clinical Activity Score of at least 3, a NOSPECS grade of at least 4, and a disease duration under 3 months. Anyone with other autoimmune diseases, uncontrolled infections, pregnancy or lactation was excluded from the study. Clinical symptoms, serum thyroxine, TRAb, thyroid ultrasound and orbital computed tomography were used for diagnosis. Ficoll-Paque density gradient centrifugation was used to isolate PBMCs from 8.5 to 10 ml of fresh peripheral blood. Trizol reagent was used to extract the total RNA, and its quality was then checked on an Agilent 2100 Bioanalyzer. The investigation overall reported the following: In validation, the model predicted ophthalmopathy progression with about 71% sensitivity and less than 80% specificity; approximately 12 predicted patients were CT-confirmed with GO in a median of around 6.5 months. Most expanded thyroid clonotypes with frequency above 0.001 were also detected in blood, suggesting blood repertoires may reflect the thyroid immune response. Sample size was not statistically predetermined, and group allocation was not concealed from the investigators. The 13-signature model separated ophthalmopathy from stable hyperthyroidism with approximately 90% sensitivity and 81.08% specificity in cross-validation, and 80%/75% in the test set.

This clonotype was counted a few times. Its specific antigen is unknown. Per-base quality was not reported, and no clone a single base away is much larger than it. For repertoire sequencing, TCR beta CDR3 regions were amplified from RNA transcripts. A first-round RT-PCR used HTBI primers with the Qiagen OneStep RT-PCR kit, followed by a second-round multiplex PCR, size selection and purification. Sequencing of the libraries was carried out on an Illumina HiSeq2000 in paired-end mode with 100 bp reads. Per the original workflow: Reads were processed with SOAPnuke, discarding reads with adapters, uncalled bases, mean Phred below 15, or no exact constant-primer or identifier match. High-quality paired reads were merged with COPE v1.2.5. Unique nucleotide sequences were defined as clonotypes and aligned to IMGT TRB V, D and J references using MiTCR v1.1. The analysis was limited to V-J combinations with a frequency above 0.0001, which together covered about 99% of repertoires. For each V-J combination, a TCR clonal expansion and chaos score was defined as F50 clonal expansion divided by the chaos observed in the TCRdist matrix. Welch's t-statistics and random forest were used to reduce the features to about 14 V-J combinations, which were then used as input to a naive Bayes classifier. The Morisita-Horn index was used to measure how similar the thyroid and blood repertoires were. Using fastp trimming at Q25 and MiXCR clonotype assembly, TCRdb reanalyzed the public sequencing data and kept in-frame beta chains. For every CDR3 protein sequence, its rows merge into one entry that carries the most common genes and DNA. The V and J calls were not made by the authors but by TCRdb's processing. In all, the sample holds about 740,000 distinct CDR3 sequences, and 35% to 50% of those were seen once. Together, the top ten hold about 40% of the sample.

CDR1 SGHDT and CDR2 YYEEEE were looked up in the germline V gene. The CDR3, from cysteine to phenylalanine, totals 15 residues. Only the CDR3 region is kept as DNA, spanning 45 bases read in frame from base 1. V loses 1 base, J loses 3 bases, and the germline ends lie 13 bases apart. The chain is made from TRBV5-6 and TRBJ2-5; a confident D gene designation cannot be given. Sequencing was done on a sample of peripheral blood. This receptor was obtained from an adult man with Graves' ophthalmopathy. The CDR3 region has the sequence CASSLLGMREETQYF. The DNA reads TGTGCCAGCAGCTTGTTGGGAATGCGTGAAGAGACCCAGTACTTC.